This T cell receptor beta chain appears in the sequencing data of a study of early T cells in non-severe SARS-CoV-2 infection. The CDR3 is 14 amino acids. Germline V lookup: CDR1 LGHDT, CDR2 YNNKEL (reference sequence). The V end lost 1 base, the J end lost 2 bases, and 8 bases lay between the germline ends. General study results and limits: The study's VDJdb matching favored anti-spike CD8 responses and missed private and CD4 specificities.

In its sample, this clonotype was seen once. Its specificity is not known. Each single cDNA molecule received a unique molecular identifier. From the 5' RACE reads, TCRdb called clonotypes with MiXCR, one entry per CDR3 protein. This sample has tens of thousands of distinct CDR3 sequences, with 10% to 15% found just once. The TCR was taken from an adult who was a healthcare worker with PCR-confirmed SARS-CoV-2 infection or an uninfected control (not recorded which). V and J are TRBV3-1 and TRBJ1-2; D uncertain. The sample consisted of whole blood. This chain's CDR3 is CASSQVGPNYGYTF. The CDR3 nucleotides read TGTGCCAGCAGCCAAGTTGGGCCGAACTATGGCTACACCTTC.